This is a list of T cell receptor beta chains from one sample in a study of T cells in Graves' hyperthyroidism and ophthalmopathy. TCRdb ran MiXCR on the multiplex PCR reads and lists one entry per CDR3 protein. There are hundreds of thousands of distinct CDR3 sequences in the sample; around 14% occur only once, and around 7.7% lies in the top ten. Sequencing was done on a sample of blood. The receptor set was obtained from a woman between 18 and 30 years old with Graves' hyperthyroidism. Both conserved end residues are part of each CDR3. A D gene is named only where the DNA matches it firmly. Not all rows give a size; the values are once, few, many and, for expanded clones, a class.

abundance: many; d_gene: TRBD2; j_gene: TRBJ2-3; v_gene: TRBV3-1; CDR3nt: TGTGCCAGCAGCCAAGATCTTTGGACTAGCGGGACGTCCAATGACTGGGATACGCAGTATTTT; CDR3aa: CASSQDLWTSGTSNDWDTQYF
abundance: few; d_gene: NA; j_gene: TRBJ2-6; v_gene: TRBV28; CDR3nt: TGTGCCAGCACCGATCAGGACATCTCTGGGGCCAACGTCCTGACTTTC; CDR3aa: CASTDQDISGANVLTF
abundance: many; d_gene: TRBD2; j_gene: TRBJ2-3; v_gene: TRBV11-3; CDR3nt: TGTGCCAGCAGCTTATACGAGACTAGCGGGAAAATAGATACGCAGTATTTT; CDR3aa: CASSLYETSGKIDTQYF
abundance: NA; d_gene: NA; j_gene: TRBJ2-3; v_gene: TRBV27; CDR3nt: TGTGCCAGCAGTCCCACTTGGTTAGGGACAGATACGCAGTATTTT; CDR3aa: CASSPTWLGTDTQYF
abundance: many; d_gene: NA; j_gene: TRBJ2-1; v_gene: TRBV5-6; CDR3nt: TGTGCCAGCAGCTTATGGGCTAACGGGAATGAGCAGTTCTTC; CDR3aa: CASSLWANGNEQFF
abundance: many; d_gene: NA; j_gene: TRBJ2-5; v_gene: TRBV7-3; CDR3nt: TGTGCCAGCAGCTTAAAGCCAGGGGTGGAGGAGACCCAGTACTTC; CDR3aa: CASSLKPGVEETQYF
abundance: many; d_gene: NA; j_gene: TRBJ2-3; v_gene: TRBV5-1; CDR3nt: TGCGCCAGCGCAAGGCAGGGGTGGGATACGCAGTATTTT; CDR3aa: CASARQGWDTQYF
abundance: many; d_gene: TRBD1; j_gene: TRBJ1-6; v_gene: TRBV12-3/TRBV12-4; CDR3nt: TGTGCCAGCAGTTTTCCCCCGGGACAGGGAAGATCACCCCTCCACTTT; CDR3aa: CASSFPPGQGRSPLHF
abundance: NA; d_gene: NA; j_gene: TRBJ2-1; v_gene: TRBV28; CDR3nt: TGTGCCAGCAGTTTAGCCGGGACTTTCCACCTAGCTTACAATGAGCAGTTCTTC; CDR3aa: CASSLAGTFHLAYNEQFF
abundance: many; d_gene: NA; j_gene: TRBJ1-2; v_gene: TRBV18; CDR3nt: TGTGCCAGCTCACCTGACCCGGGACGCTATGGCTACACCTTC; CDR3aa: CASSPDPGRYGYTF
abundance: NA; d_gene: NA; j_gene: TRBJ2-5; v_gene: TRBV28; CDR3nt: TGTGCCAGCACCGCCCGAGTCGGGGAACAAGAGACCCAGTACTTC; CDR3aa: CASTARVGEQETQYF
abundance: many; d_gene: TRBD1; j_gene: TRBJ1-4; v_gene: TRBV28; CDR3nt: TGTGCCAGCAGCTCGGGACAGTATAATGAAAAACTGTTTTTT; CDR3aa: CASSSGQYNEKLFF
abundance: many; d_gene: TRBD1; j_gene: TRBJ2-7; v_gene: TRBV7-6; CDR3nt: TGTGCCAGCAGCCGAGGACAGGATGGCCACGAGCAGTACTTC; CDR3aa: CASSRGQDGHEQYF
abundance: NA; d_gene: NA; j_gene: TRBJ1-2; v_gene: TRBV12-3/TRBV12-4; CDR3nt: TGTGCCAGCAGTTTGAGGGTTCTGGCTGGCTACACCTTC; CDR3aa: CASSLRVLAGYTF
abundance: NA; d_gene: NA; j_gene: TRBJ2-1; v_gene: TRBV18; CDR3nt: TGTGCCAGCTCACCACCGATTTTAGTGACCAATGAGCAGTTCTTC; CDR3aa: CASSPPILVTNEQFF
abundance: many; d_gene: NA; j_gene: TRBJ2-7; v_gene: TRBV30; CDR3nt: TGTGCCTGGAGTGTACAGAAGCAGGGGGGCTACGAGCAGTACTTC; CDR3aa: CAWSVQKQGGYEQYF
abundance: many; d_gene: TRBD1; j_gene: TRBJ1-1; v_gene: TRBV20-1; CDR3nt: TGCAGTGCTATTGGCAACAACAGGGGGCCTGCTGGAGCTTTCTTT; CDR3aa: CSAIGNNRGPAGAFF
abundance: many; d_gene: NA; j_gene: TRBJ2-1; v_gene: TRBV11-1; CDR3nt: TGTGCCAGCAGCCCCCTGGCTCTCCCTGAGCAGTTCTTC; CDR3aa: CASSPLALPEQFF
abundance: many; d_gene: NA; j_gene: TRBJ2-3; v_gene: TRBV7-9; CDR3nt: TGTGCCAGCAGCTTATTGGAGTTAGGCACAGATACGCAGTATTTT; CDR3aa: CASSLLELGTDTQYF
abundance: few; d_gene: NA; j_gene: TRBJ2-2; v_gene: TRBV7-3; CDR3nt: TGTGCCAGCAGCTCATCCCCTACTTCGAACACCGGGGAGCTGTTTTTT; CDR3aa: CASSSSPTSNTGELFF
abundance: many; d_gene: TRBD1; j_gene: TRBJ2-1; v_gene: TRBV7-9; CDR3nt: TGTGCCAGCAGCACCAGATGGGACAGGGGTGGCGATGAGCAGTTCTTC; CDR3aa: CASSTRWDRGGDEQFF
abundance: many; d_gene: TRBD2; j_gene: TRBJ2-1; v_gene: TRBV10-3; CDR3nt: TGTGCCATCAGTAAGACTAGCGGGATCGTCGCTGAGCAGTTCTTC; CDR3aa: CAISKTSGIVAEQFF
abundance: many; d_gene: TRBD2; j_gene: TRBJ2-1; v_gene: TRBV9; CDR3nt: TGTGCCAGCAGCGGGGGGACTAGCGGGGGGGCCAATGAGCAGTTCTTC; CDR3aa: CASSGGTSGGANEQFF
abundance: many; d_gene: NA; j_gene: TRBJ2-7; v_gene: TRBV9; CDR3nt: TGTGCCAGCAGCGTGTTCGCGGGCAGCTCCTACGAGCAGTACTTC; CDR3aa: CASSVFAGSSYEQYF
abundance: many; d_gene: NA; j_gene: TRBJ2-7; v_gene: TRBV5-1; CDR3nt: TGCGCCAGCAGCTTGGTGGAGAGCCAGGGGATAAACGAGCAGTACTTC; CDR3aa: CASSLVESQGINEQYF
abundance: many; d_gene: TRBD1; j_gene: TRBJ2-5; v_gene: TRBV11-2; CDR3nt: TGTGCCAGCAGCTTCCTCCAGGGACAGGGGCAAGAGACCCAGTACTTC; CDR3aa: CASSFLQGQGQETQYF
abundance: few; d_gene: NA; j_gene: TRBJ1-3; v_gene: TRBV6-1; CDR3nt: TGTGCCAGCAGTGCCAGGGGCCACTCTGGAAACACCATATATTTT; CDR3aa: CASSARGHSGNTIYF
abundance: many; d_gene: TRBD2; j_gene: TRBJ2-2; v_gene: TRBV5-1; CDR3nt: TGCGCCAGCAGGACAGCGGGAGCAGGGCCCGGGGAGCTGTTTTTT; CDR3aa: CASRTAGAGPGELFF
abundance: many; d_gene: TRBD2; j_gene: TRBJ2-3; v_gene: TRBV29-1; CDR3nt: TGCAGCGTGGAAGGACTAGCGATGGGAGATACGCAGTATTTT; CDR3aa: CSVEGLAMGDTQYF
abundance: many; d_gene: NA; j_gene: TRBJ2-1; v_gene: TRBV2; CDR3nt: TGTGCCAGCAGTGTTGGGCTAGCCGGTGAGCAGTTCTTC; CDR3aa: CASSVGLAGEQFF
abundance: many; d_gene: NA; j_gene: TRBJ1-5; v_gene: TRBV7-2; CDR3nt: TGTGCCAGCAGCCCATCCTTCGGTCAGCCCCAGCATTTT; CDR3aa: CASSPSFGQPQHF
abundance: many; d_gene: NA; j_gene: TRBJ2-1; v_gene: TRBV11-2; CDR3nt: TGTGCCAGCAGCTTAGAGGTGCGGATGTCCTACAATGAGCAGTTCTTC; CDR3aa: CASSLEVRMSYNEQFF
abundance: NA; d_gene: NA; j_gene: TRBJ2-7; v_gene: TRBV20-1; CDR3nt: TGCAGTGCTAGAGCGGCAGGGCGTATGTCCTACGAGCAGTACTTC; CDR3aa: CSARAAGRMSYEQYF
abundance: many; d_gene: NA; j_gene: TRBJ1-1; v_gene: TRBV7-8; CDR3nt: TGTGCCAGCAGCCGGGCAGGGGCGGCTTTCTTT; CDR3aa: CASSRAGAAFF
abundance: few; d_gene: NA; j_gene: TRBJ1-3; v_gene: TRBV29-1; CDR3nt: TGCAGCGTGCAGGGAGGGTCTGGAAACACCATATATTTT; CDR3aa: CSVQGGSGNTIYF
abundance: few; d_gene: NA; j_gene: TRBJ1-6; v_gene: TRBV15; CDR3nt: TGTGCCACTAGGGGGGGTAGCTCCTATAATTCACCCCTCCACTTT; CDR3aa: CATRGGSSYNSPLHF
abundance: many; d_gene: NA; j_gene: TRBJ1-4; v_gene: TRBV12-3/TRBV12-4; CDR3nt: TGTGCCAGCAGTTTGACAGATAATGAAAAACTGTTTTTT; CDR3aa: CASSLTDNEKLFF
abundance: many; d_gene: NA; j_gene: TRBJ1-5; v_gene: TRBV5-6; CDR3nt: TGTGCCAGCAGCCACAGGGATGGGCCCCAGCATTTT; CDR3aa: CASSHRDGPQHF
abundance: few; d_gene: TRBD1; j_gene: TRBJ2-6; v_gene: TRBV7-9; CDR3nt: TGTGCCAGCAGCACAATAGGGTCTTCTACAGGGGCCGGGGCCTCTGGGGCCAACGTCCTGACTTTC; CDR3aa: CASSTIGSSTGAGASGANVLTF
abundance: many; d_gene: NA; j_gene: TRBJ1-6; v_gene: TRBV12-5; CDR3nt: TGTGCTAGTGGTTTGGTAGAGGATTCACCCCTCCACTTT; CDR3aa: CASGLVEDSPLHF
abundance: NA; d_gene: TRBD2; j_gene: TRBJ2-1; v_gene: TRBV6-1; CDR3nt: TGTGCCAGCAGTTTCGAATCCGCTAGCGGGGGGGATGAGCAGTTCTTC; CDR3aa: CASSFESASGGDEQFF
abundance: many; d_gene: NA; j_gene: TRBJ1-5; v_gene: TRBV6-2/TRBV6-3; CDR3nt: TGTGCCAGCAGTTACTCGGTAGAAAACAATCAGCCCCAGCATTTT; CDR3aa: CASSYSVENNQPQHF
abundance: many; d_gene: NA; j_gene: TRBJ2-6; v_gene: TRBV28; CDR3nt: TGTGCCAGCAGTAAGGAGCACGCCGGGGCCAACGTCCTGACTTTC; CDR3aa: CASSKEHAGANVLTF
abundance: NA; d_gene: TRBD2; j_gene: TRBJ2-3; v_gene: TRBV3-1; CDR3nt: TGTGCCAGCAGCCCCAGGGCGGGACTAGCGACAGATACGCAGTATTTT; CDR3aa: CASSPRAGLATDTQYF
abundance: many; d_gene: TRBD1; j_gene: TRBJ2-7; v_gene: TRBV27; CDR3nt: TGTGCCAGCAGTTTAATAGGGACAGGGACCTACGAGCAGTACTTC; CDR3aa: CASSLIGTGTYEQYF
abundance: many; d_gene: NA; j_gene: TRBJ2-7; v_gene: TRBV10-1; CDR3nt: TGCGCCAGCAGTAAGTTCTACGAGCAGTACTTC; CDR3aa: CASSKFYEQYF
abundance: NA; d_gene: TRBD2; j_gene: TRBJ2-2; v_gene: TRBV9; CDR3nt: TGTGCCAGCAGCGTAAGCGGGAGCGGGAGCTTCACCGGGGAGCTGTTTTTT; CDR3aa: CASSVSGSGSFTGELFF
abundance: few; d_gene: TRBD1; j_gene: TRBJ1-5; v_gene: TRBV5-8; CDR3nt: TGTGCCAGCAGCTGGTGGGGGACAGCTAATCAGCCCCAGCATTTT; CDR3aa: CASSWWGTANQPQHF
abundance: many; d_gene: NA; j_gene: TRBJ1-2; v_gene: TRBV12-3/TRBV12-4; CDR3nt: TGTGCCAGCAGTATAGGACAATCCGGCTACACCTTC; CDR3aa: CASSIGQSGYTF
abundance: few; d_gene: TRBD1; j_gene: TRBJ2-1; v_gene: TRBV5-1; CDR3nt: TGCGCCAGCAGCCCCGACAGGGGCTCCTACAATGAGCAGTTCTTC; CDR3aa: CASSPDRGSYNEQFF
abundance: few; d_gene: TRBD1; j_gene: TRBJ1-2; v_gene: TRBV12-3/TRBV12-4; CDR3nt: TGTGCCAGCAGTTTTAGGGGGGACAGTTCCCTTAACTATGGCTACACCTTC; CDR3aa: CASSFRGDSSLNYGYTF
abundance: many; d_gene: NA; j_gene: TRBJ2-3; v_gene: TRBV11-3; CDR3nt: TGTGCCAGCAGCTTAGATGCAAGCACAGATACGCAGTATTTT; CDR3aa: CASSLDASTDTQYF
abundance: many; d_gene: NA; j_gene: TRBJ2-3; v_gene: TRBV7-2; CDR3nt: TGTGCCAGCAGCTTAATGAGGGTAAACACAGATACGCAGTATTTT; CDR3aa: CASSLMRVNTDTQYF
abundance: many; d_gene: NA; j_gene: TRBJ2-7; v_gene: TRBV30; CDR3nt: TGTGCCTGGAAGATGGCGGCTACTGGAGGGGAGCAGTACTTC; CDR3aa: CAWKMAATGGEQYF
abundance: many; d_gene: NA; j_gene: TRBJ1-5; v_gene: TRBV12-3/TRBV12-4; CDR3nt: TGTGCCAGCAGCCAGCAGGGAGAAGGCAATCAGCCCCAGCATTTT; CDR3aa: CASSQQGEGNQPQHF
abundance: many; d_gene: TRBD1; j_gene: TRBJ2-7; v_gene: TRBV5-1; CDR3nt: TGCGCCAGCAGCTGGGGGACAGGAACTGGCGAGCAGTACTTC; CDR3aa: CASSWGTGTGEQYF
abundance: many; d_gene: NA; j_gene: TRBJ2-3; v_gene: TRBV6-1; CDR3nt: TGTGCCAGCAGTGACGCCACAGATACGCAGTATTTT; CDR3aa: CASSDATDTQYF